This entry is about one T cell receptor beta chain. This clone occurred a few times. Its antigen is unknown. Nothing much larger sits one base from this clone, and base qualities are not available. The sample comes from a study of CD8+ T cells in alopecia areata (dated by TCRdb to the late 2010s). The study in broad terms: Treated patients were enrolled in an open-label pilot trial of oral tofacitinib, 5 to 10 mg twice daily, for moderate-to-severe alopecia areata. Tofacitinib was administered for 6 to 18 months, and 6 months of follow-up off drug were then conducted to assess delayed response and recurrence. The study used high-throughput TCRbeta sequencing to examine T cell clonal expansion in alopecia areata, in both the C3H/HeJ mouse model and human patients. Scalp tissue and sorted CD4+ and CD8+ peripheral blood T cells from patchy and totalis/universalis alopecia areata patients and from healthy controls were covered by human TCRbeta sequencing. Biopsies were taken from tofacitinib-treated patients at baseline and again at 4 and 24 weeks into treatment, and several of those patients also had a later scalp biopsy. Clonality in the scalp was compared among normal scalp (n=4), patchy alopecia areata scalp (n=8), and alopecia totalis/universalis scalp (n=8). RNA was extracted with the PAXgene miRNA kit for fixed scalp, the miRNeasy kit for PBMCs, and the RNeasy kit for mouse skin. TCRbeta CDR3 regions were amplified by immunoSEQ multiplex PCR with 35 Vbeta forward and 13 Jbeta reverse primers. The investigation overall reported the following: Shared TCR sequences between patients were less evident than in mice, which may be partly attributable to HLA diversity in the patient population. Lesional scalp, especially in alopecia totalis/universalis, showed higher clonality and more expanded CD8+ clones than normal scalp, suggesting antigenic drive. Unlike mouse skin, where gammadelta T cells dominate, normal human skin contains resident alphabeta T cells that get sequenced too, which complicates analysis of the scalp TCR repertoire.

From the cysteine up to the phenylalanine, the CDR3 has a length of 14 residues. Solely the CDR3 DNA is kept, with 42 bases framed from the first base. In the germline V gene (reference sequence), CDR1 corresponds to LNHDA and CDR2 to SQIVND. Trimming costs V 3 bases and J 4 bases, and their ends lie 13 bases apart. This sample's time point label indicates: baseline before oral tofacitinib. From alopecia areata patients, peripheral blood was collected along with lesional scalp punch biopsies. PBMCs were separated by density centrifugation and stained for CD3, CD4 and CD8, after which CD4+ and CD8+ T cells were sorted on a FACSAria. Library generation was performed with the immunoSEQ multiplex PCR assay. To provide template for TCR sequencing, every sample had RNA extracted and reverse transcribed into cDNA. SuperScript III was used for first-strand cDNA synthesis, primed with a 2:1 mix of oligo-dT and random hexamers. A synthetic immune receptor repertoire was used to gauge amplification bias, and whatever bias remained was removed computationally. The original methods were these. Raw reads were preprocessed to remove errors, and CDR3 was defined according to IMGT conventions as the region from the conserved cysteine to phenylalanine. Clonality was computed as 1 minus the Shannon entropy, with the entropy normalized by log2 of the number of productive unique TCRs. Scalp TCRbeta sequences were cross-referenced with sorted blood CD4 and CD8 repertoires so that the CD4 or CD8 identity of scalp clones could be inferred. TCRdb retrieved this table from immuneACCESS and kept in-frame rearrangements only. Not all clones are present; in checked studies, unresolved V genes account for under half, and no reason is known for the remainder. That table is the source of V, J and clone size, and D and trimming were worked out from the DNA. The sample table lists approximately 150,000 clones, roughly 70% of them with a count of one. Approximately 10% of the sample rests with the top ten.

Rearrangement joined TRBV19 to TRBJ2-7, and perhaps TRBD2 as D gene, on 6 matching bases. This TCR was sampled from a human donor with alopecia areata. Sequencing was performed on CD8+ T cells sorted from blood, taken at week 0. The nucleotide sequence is TGTGCCAGTAGTATTTCGGGGGAAGGGTACGAGCAGTACTTC. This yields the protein CASSISGEGYEQYF. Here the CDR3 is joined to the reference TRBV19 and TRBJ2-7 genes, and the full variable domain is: DGGITQSPKYLFRKEGQNVTLSCEQNLNHDAMYWYRQDPGQGLRLIYYSQIVNDFQKGDIAEGYSVSREKKESFPLTVTSAQKNPTAFYLCASSISGEGYEQYFGPGTRLTVT.